This TCR beta chain comes out of a study of T cell repertoires in cytomegalovirus infection. MiXCR, applied by TCRdb to the reads, yields one record per CDR3 protein. The data contain under 300,000 distinct CDR3 sequences, about 20% of them singletons. There are many counts of this clonotype. Its antigen is unknown. This CDR3 contains 16 residues. V dropped 5 bases and J dropped 0 bases, with 14 bases sitting between them. This chain uses TRBV12-3 or TRBV12-4 with TRBJ1-5, with D hard to call. This sequence was found in a human donor in good health (CMV status not recorded). Some clones in this sample may be carry-over from other donors' samples. This sample comprised cultured PBMCs, obtained from culture after CMV antigen stimulation. The DNA for the CDR3 is TGTGCCAGCAGTCCGGACGCGATCTATAGCAATCAGCCCCAGCATTTT. Translating gives CASSPDAIYSNQPQHF.